A single sample gave rise to the 18 T cell receptor beta chains below, sequenced in a study of radiotherapy plus CTLA-4 blockade in lung cancer. Measured with immunoSEQ multiplex PCR; TCRdb has only the in-frame clones, and not every one. The data show about 62,000 clones, roughly four fifths seen once. The material was peripheral blood, obtained from a patient treated with radiotherapy plus ipilimumab. The receptor source for this set is a human donor with non-small cell lung cancer who had a complete response to radiotherapy plus ipilimumab.

The rearrangement joins TRBV2 to TRBJ1-4; D call uncertain. The CDR3 runs 14 residues. V lost 9 bases to trimming and J lost 0 bases, with 11 bases between them. CDR1 is SNHLY, CDR2 FYNNEI, per germline. The CDR3 DNA reads TGTGCCAGTAAGGCGGATTCAACTAATGAAAAACTGTTTTTT. This translates into CASKADSTNEKLFF.

DNA for the CDR3: TGTGCCAGCAGTTATGGGGGGGTGAATGAAAAACTGTTTTTT. Translated: CASSYGGVNEKLFF. V gene TRBV6-6 combines with J gene TRBJ1-4; TRBD1 is a possible D gene (5 bases). The V end was cut by 3 bases, the J end by 5 bases, with 10 bases between. The CDR3 length is 14 residues. Germline assignment: CDR1 MNHNY and CDR2 SVGAGI (reference sequence).

V is TRBV6-5 and J is TRBJ2-7; 8 bases line up with TRBD1. The germline CDR1 and CDR2 sequences are MNHEY and SVGAGI. V was pared by 6 bases and J by 2 bases, with 9 bases of the junction left unmatched. The CDR3 is made up of 15 amino acids. In nucleotides, the CDR3 is TGTGCCAGCAGGAAAACGGGACAGGACCCCTACGAGCAGTACTTC. It translates to CASRKTGQDPYEQYF.

The chain uses TRBV18 and TRBJ1-6; D uncertain. The CDR3 is made up of 15 amino acids. CDR1 and CDR2 from the germline V gene are KGHSH and LQKENI. The V and J ends lost 2 bases and 8 bases respectively, with 13 bases between them. In DNA form, the CDR3 reads TGTGCCAGCTCACCAAGGTCGGGGAATGATTCACCCCTCCACTTT. Translation gives CASSPRSGNDSPLHF.

The chain employs TRBV13 and TRBJ1-2; no reliable D call. The germline V gene encodes CDR1 PRHDT and CDR2 FYEKMQ (reference sequence). The CDR3 runs 16 residues. Between the trimmed V and J ends, which lost 2 bases and 6 bases, there was a span of 19 bases. DNA for the CDR3: TGTGCCAGCAGCTTATTCCGGACGGGGTCTAAGAATGGCTACACCTTC. Its translation: CASSLFRTGSKNGYTF. The full variable domain, its missing parts supplied by reference TRBV13 and TRBJ1-2, is AAGVIQSPRHLIKEKRETATLKCYPIPRHDTVYWYQQGPGQDPQFLISFYEKMQSDKGSIPDRFSAQQFSDYHSELNMSSLELGDSALYFCASSLFRTGSKNGYTFGSGTRLTVV.

This clone was observed a few times. The chain employs TRBV19 and TRBJ1-3; 8 bases line up with TRBD1. The CDR3 loop spans 14 amino acids. The germline V gene has CDR1 LNHDA and CDR2 SQIVND (reference sequence). Trimming removed 7 bases from V and 4 bases from J; junction bases left unmatched: 6. The CDR3 region has the DNA TGTGCCAGTACCACAGGGGGACGCGGAAACACCATATATTTT. Translation: CASTTGGRGNTIYF.

The chain is built from TRBV6-5 and TRBJ2-7; 8 bases agree with TRBD2. V lost 0 bases to trimming and J lost 5 bases; unmatched junction nucleotides: 6. The CDR3 totals 15 residues. Germline loops: CDR1 MNHEY, CDR2 SVGAGI. CDR3 nucleotide sequence: TGTGCCAGCAGTTACTCGAAGCGGGGGTACCACGAGCAGTACTTC. This sequence encodes CASSYSKRGYHEQYF.

V and J are TRBV6-5 and TRBJ1-2; 7 bases map to TRBD1. J was trimmed by 7 bases and V by 6 bases; bases with no gene match: 8. Germline CDR1 reads MNHEY; CDR2 reads SVGAGI. The CDR3 is made up of 13 amino acids. CDR3 DNA sequence: TGTGCCAGCAGCTACGGACAGGCAAGTGGCTACACCTTC. Protein product: CASSYGQASGYTF.

A note on this clone: Other DNA variants within this sample encode the same CDR3. The chain links TRBV11-3 to TRBJ2-3; 13 nucleotides agree with TRBD2. Germline CDR1 SGHNT, CDR2 YENEEA. V gave up 5 bases and J gave up 3 bases; unmatched junction bases: 5. The CDR3 totals 16 residues. The DNA for the CDR3 is TGTGCCAGCAGCCCCCGGACTAGCGGGAGAACAGATACGCAGTATTTT. Its protein product is CASSPRTSGRTDTQYF. Filled out from reference TRBV11-3 and TRBJ2-3, the complete variable domain reads EAGVVQSPRYKIIEKKQPVAFWCNPISGHNTLYWYLQNLGQGPELLIRYENEEAVDDSQLPKDRFSAERLKGVDSTLKIQPAELGDSAVYLCASSPRTSGRTDTQYFGPGTRLTVL.

The chain couples TRBV2 to TRBJ2-3, with TRBD2 identical over 8 bases. This CDR3 is built from 17 residues. J lost 0 bases, V lost 6 bases, and 11 bases had no gene match. Germline V CDR1 and CDR2: SNHLY, FYNNEI. This chain's CDR3 is CASSVNGLAPSTDTQYF. Here the CDR3 DNA reads TGTGCCAGCAGCGTTAATGGACTAGCCCCAAGCACAGATACGCAGTATTTT.

This clone has only a few counts. The chain joins TRBV25-1 to TRBJ1-6, with 10 bases identical to TRBD1. The junction had 5 bases not matched to a gene; V was cut back by 3 bases and J by 6 bases. CDR3 length: 16 residues. In germline, CDR1 is MGHDK, CDR2 SYGVNS. The CDR3 here is CASSDARDRGNSPLHF. CDR3 DNA: TGTGCCAGCAGTGATGCAAGGGACAGGGGTAATTCACCCCTCCACTTT.

This clone was seen a few times. The chain employs TRBV5-1 and TRBJ2-1; the match to TRBD2 covers 8 bases. CDR1 SGHRS and CDR2 YFSETQ come from the germline V gene. The V gene end was trimmed by 2 bases and the J gene end by 2 bases; junction bases not matched to a gene: 3. This CDR3 region has 15 residues. CDR3 sequence: CASSFRGGTYNEQFF. CDR3 DNA: TGCGCCAGCAGCTTTCGCGGGGGGACCTACAATGAGCAGTTCTTC.

The chain has TRBV19 and TRBJ2-5; D possibly corresponds to TRBD1 (6 bases). The last part of the DNA fits TRBJ2-7 better; the J call may be wrong. Germline V gene data show CDR1 as LNHDA and CDR2 as SQIVND (reference sequence). The CDR3 has 15 residues. The CDR3: CASSPGQSRGYEQYF. The CDR3 coding sequence is TGTGCCAGTAGTCCGGGACAATCGAGGGGCTACGAGCAGTACTTC.

This chain links TRBV28 with TRBJ1-1, with D perhaps matching TRBD1 (5 bases). This CDR3 comprises 13 residues. V was trimmed by 6 bases and J by 4 bases, leaving 12 bases between them. Germline V gene sequence: CDR1 MDHEN, CDR2 SYDVKM. The CDR3 region has the DNA TGTGCCAGCAGCCAACAGGAAACCACTGAAGCTTTCTTT. It encodes CASSQQETTEAFF.

J is TRBJ2-6 and V is TRBV28; no clear D. Per the germline V gene, CDR1 is MDHEN and CDR2 is SYDVKM. Deletions cut 2 bases from V and 0 bases from J, with 8 bases between. The length of the CDR3 is 16 residues. The DNA of the CDR3 is TGTGCCAGCAGTTTAAGTGCGGTCTCTGGGGCCAACGTCCTGACTTTC. Amino acid sequence: CASSLSAVSGANVLTF.

This clone has only a few counts. V is TRBV7-2 and J is TRBJ2-2, with D unresolved. V was shortened by 4 bases and J by 6 bases, with 9 bases between the two germline ends. Per germline, CDR1 SGHTA and CDR2 FQGNSA. The CDR3 covers 13 residues. CDR3 coding DNA: TGTGCCAGCAGCTCGACTTGGGCCGGGGAGCTGTTTTTT. Translating gives CASSSTWAGELFF.

This chain connects TRBV28 to TRBJ1-2; 7 nucleotides agree with TRBD1. Trimming at V came to 6 bases and at J to 5 bases, leaving 3 bases not matched to a gene. The CDR3 extends over 12 amino acids. Germline-derived CDR1 and CDR2 are MDHEN and SYDVKM. The DNA for the CDR3 is TGTGCCAGCAGACAGACAGGGTATGGCTACACCTTC. It is translated as CASRQTGYGYTF.

This chain links TRBV7-8 with TRBJ2-3; 9 nucleotides align to TRBD2. This CDR3 is built from 15 residues. V was clipped by 1 base and J by 2 bases; unmatched bases: 1. CDR1 and CDR2 (germline): SGHVS, FQNEAQ. This CDR3 is CASSLERGDTDTQYF. The DNA for the CDR3 is TGTGCCAGCAGCTTAGAGCGGGGGGACACAGATACGCAGTATTTT.